The rows below give T cell receptor beta chains drawn from one sample of a study of shared clonotypes between healthy human individuals. TCRdb's table, derived via immunoSEQ multiplex PCR, lists solely in-frame clones and lacks some. Here the sample spans approximately 1,500,000 clones, 95% to 99% being singletons. What was sequenced was naive CD4+ T cells sorted from blood. The receptors come from a man aged 25-45 years in good health. Each CDR3 is given with its conserved first and last residue. Fields, in order: CDR3 length, clone size, D gene, J gene, V gene, CDR3 DNA, CDR3 protein. D genes are given only for firm matches. Only some rows state a clone size, as once, few, many or a class for expanded clones.

14 | - | TRBD1 | TRBJ1-2 | TRBV15 | TGTGCCACCAGCAGAGTAGGACAGGGGCGCGGCTACACCTTC | CATSRVGQGRGYTF
16 | - | - | TRBJ2-6 | TRBV7-9 | TGTGCCAGCAGCTTAGCACTCGGGTATGGGGCCAACGTCCTGACTTTC | CASSLALGYGANVLTF
13 | once | - | TRBJ2-7 | TRBV15 | TGTGCCACCAGCAGACCCGGCTCCTACGAGCAGTACTTC | CATSRPGSYEQYF
13 | - | - | TRBJ2-7 | TRBV7-2 | TGTGCCAGCTCCGGGTCCCGGCTTTACGAGCAGTACTTC | CASSGSRLYEQYF
15 | - | TRBD1 | TRBJ2-1 | TRBV5-4 | TGTGCCAGTAGCATGACCGGGACAGCCTACAATGAGCAGTTCTTC | CASSMTGTAYNEQFF
15 | - | - | TRBJ1-3 | TRBV29-1 | TGCAGCGTTGCCGCGATAGAGAGCTCTGGAAACACCATATATTTT | CSVAAIESSGNTIYF
15 | - | TRBD2 | TRBJ2-5 | TRBV7-9 | TGTGCCAGCAGCCCCGGGCGCCGGGAGGAAGAGACCCAGTACTTC | CASSPGRREEETQYF
12 | - | - | TRBJ2-7 | TRBV28 | TGTGCCAGCAGCACAGGGCCCCTCGAGCAGTACTTC | CASSTGPLEQYF
12 | - | - | TRBJ2-7 | TRBV6-1 | TGTGCCAGCAGTGCGTTCGGGTACGAGCAGTACTTC | CASSAFGYEQYF
14 | once | TRBD2 | TRBJ2-1 | TRBV6-6 | TGTGCCAGCAGTTACTCAGCGGGGAACAATGAGCAGTTCTTC | CASSYSAGNNEQFF
17 | - | TRBD2 | TRBJ2-1 | TRBV29-1 | TGCAGCGTCCGGACTAGCGGAAATAGAGGGTCCTACAATGAGCAGTTCTTC | CSVRTSGNRGSYNEQFF
12 | once | - | TRBJ2-1 | TRBV11-3 | TGTGCCAGCAGCCACAGACACAATGAGCAGTTCTTC | CASSHRHNEQFF
15 | - | - | TRBJ1-1 | TRBV14 | TGTGCCAGCAGCCAAGAAAGGGGCAGGGACACTGAAGCTTTCTTT | CASSQERGRDTEAFF
13 | - | - | TRBJ1-5 | TRBV6-1 | TGTGCCAGCAGCAAAGGGGGACCTCAGCCCCAGCATTTT | CASSKGGPQPQHF
13 | once | - | TRBJ1-1 | TRBV29-1 | TGCAGCGTTGTTCCGATCCTGGGGTCTGAAGCTTTCTTT | CSVVPILGSEAFF
13 | - | - | TRBJ1-5 | TRBV7-7 | TGTGCTAGCAGCCCGACAACCACGGGGCCCCAGCATTTT | CASSPTTTGPQHF
10 | - | - | TRBJ1-5 | TRBV21-1 | TGTGCCAGCATATGTCAGCCCCAGCATTTT | CASICQPQHF
17 | - | - | TRBJ2-3 | TRBV7-6 | TGTGCCAGCAGCGGAACACGGGACCACATCCTAGGGGATACGCAGTATTTT | CASSGTRDHILGDTQYF
15 | - | - | TRBJ2-3 | TRBV18 | TGTGCCAGCTCACCCGGACAGTCTAGCACAGATACGCAGTATTTT | CASSPGQSSTDTQYF
13 | - | - | TRBJ2-1 | TRBV29-1 | TGCAGCGTTGAAGAGCGGTCCTACAATGAGCAGTTCTTC | CSVEERSYNEQFF
14 | - | - | TRBJ2-2 | TRBV18 | TGTGCCAGCTCACCACGGGTTGAGTTCGGGGAGCTGTTTTTT | CASSPRVEFGELFF
15 | - | TRBD1 | TRBJ2-2 | TRBV11-2 | TGTGCCAGCAGCTTAAACAGGGGAAGGACCGGGGAGCTGTTTTTT | CASSLNRGRTGELFF
15 | - | TRBD2 | TRBJ2-3 | TRBV7-8 | TGTGCCAGCAGCCCAATGGGACTAGCGGTAGATACGCAGTATTTT | CASSPMGLAVDTQYF
15 | - | - | TRBJ2-3 | TRBV27 | TGTGCCAGCAGTTCCCTTGGTCAGGGCACAGATACGCAGTATTTT | CASSSLGQGTDTQYF
13 | - | - | TRBJ2-5 | TRBV18 | TGTGCCAGTTCAGTCAAGTACCAAGAGACCCAGTACTTC | CASSVKYQETQYF
16 | - | - | TRBJ1-1 | TRBV29-1 | TGCAGCGCTCCCCCGGGGATGGGGGGCCCAAACACTGAAGCTTTCTTT | CSAPPGMGGPNTEAFF
13 | few | - | TRBJ2-7 | TRBV15 | TGTGCCACCAGCAGAGATCGAGGGTACGAGCAGTACTTC | CATSRDRGYEQYF
12 | - | - | TRBJ1-1 | TRBV2 | TGTGCCAGCAGTGAAGCGAACACTGAAGCTTTCTTT | CASSEANTEAFF
10 | - | - | TRBJ1-2 | TRBV20-1 | TGCAGTGCCAAGGAGGATGGCTACACCTTC | CSAKEDGYTF